One sample yielded the 19 T cell receptor beta chains listed below, sequenced in a study of tumor-infiltrating lymphocytes in glioblastoma multiforme. TCRB libraries came from RNA via three nested multiplex PCR rounds. TCRdb itself ran the multiplex PCR reads through MiXCR, one entry per CDR3 protein. The table has about 32,000 distinct CDR3 sequences, 61% seen once. Source material: brain tumor tissue. Source of these receptors: a male donor with glioblastoma.

In its sample, this clonotype was seen many times. This chain joins TRBV20-1 and TRBJ2-7, with 8 bases matching TRBD2. The CDR3 has 14 residues. The J segment lost 1 base and the V segment lost 6 bases, leaving 8 bases of the junction unmatched. CDR1 is DFQATT, CDR2 SNEGSKA, per germline (reference sequence). The CDR3 DNA is TGCAGTGCCCACCCGGGAGGGTGGTCCTACGAGCAGTACTTC. Amino acids: CSAHPGGWSYEQYF.

With regard to this clonotype: At one end, the junction sequence differs from germline, possibly due to a read error. This chain uses TRBV12-3 or TRBV12-4 with TRBJ2-7; D may be TRBD2 (6 bases). The CDR3 extends over 12 amino acids. CDR3 nucleotide sequence: TGTACCAGCAGTTTTAGGGTTCGGGAGCAATACTTC. This translates into CTSSFRVREQYF.

The chain couples TRBV11-3 to TRBJ2-3; D possibly uses TRBD1 or TRBD2 (6 bases each). The germline V gene encodes CDR1 SGHNT and CDR2 YENEEA. This CDR3 has 15 amino acids. V shed 3 bases and J shed 6 bases, with 16 bases lying between them. CDR3 loop: CASSLDLGGRDTQYF. In DNA, the CDR3 is TGTGCCAGCAGCTTGGATCTTGGGGGGCGCGATACGCAGTATTTT.

In its sample, this clonotype was seen a few times. CDR3 in amino acids: CASSLLGQGQYNEQFF. As DNA, the CDR3 is TGTGCCAGCAGTTTATTAGGACAGGGCCAATACAATGAGCAGTTCTTC. The chain recombines TRBV28 with TRBJ2-1, with TRBD1 matching 8 bases. The CDR3 runs 16 residues. Germline loops: CDR1 MDHEN, CDR2 SYDVKM. The ends lost 1 base at V and 4 bases at J; junction bases unmatched: 6.

Details on this clonotype: This sequence may be a read error, since a much larger clone differs from it by one base. J is TRBJ2-1 and V is TRBV7-9, with TRBD2 as a possible D gene (5 bases). Germline values: CDR1 SEHNR, CDR2 FQNEAQ (reference sequence). The CDR3 extends over 15 amino acids. The CDR3 coding sequence is TGTGCCAGCAGCCCAGTGAGGGTTACCTACACTGAGCAGTTCTTC. Translation: CASSPVRVTYTEQFF.

As for this clonotype: Sequence at one end of the junction differs from germline and may be a read error. CDR3 sequence reads: CASNLARGGYEQYF. DNA of the CDR3: TGTGCCAGCAACTTGGCAAGGGGCGGCTACGAGCAGTACTTC. The chain has TRBV5-6 and TRBJ2-7; perhaps TRBD1 as D (5 bases). Germline V gene sequence: CDR1 SGHDT, CDR2 YYEEEE. This CDR3 contains 14 residues.

This clonotype was observed at least ten times. The chain combines TRBV7-9 with TRBJ2-1, with D perhaps TRBD2 (6 bases). V dropped 5 bases and J dropped 5 bases, with 13 bases sitting between them. The CDR3 consists of 14 residues. Germline CDR1 reads SEHNR; CDR2 reads FQNEAQ (reference sequence). The CDR3 sequence is CASSRSGLDNEQFF. In nucleotides, the CDR3 is TGTGCCAGCAGCAGATCGGGACTCGACAATGAGCAGTTCTTC.

V usage is TRBV4-1 and J usage is TRBJ1-6, with D unresolved. V lost 4 bases and J lost 7, with 14 bases in between. Germline loops: CDR1 MGHRA, CDR2 YSYEKL. The CDR3 runs 15 residues. CDR3 in DNA: TGCGCCAGCAGCCGAGATCAGGATCTGAATTCACCCCTCCACTTT. Residues: CASSRDQDLNSPLHF.

Concerning this clonotype itself: The junction shows a germline mismatch at one end, possibly a read error. V and J are TRBV29-1 and TRBJ2-3; TRBD2 matches at 8 bases. The CDR3 has 14 residues. The germline gives CDR1 SQVTM, CDR2 ANQGSEA. The CDR3 DNA reads as TGCAGCGTTGAAAGGGGACTAGGGTCAGATACACAGTATTTT. It specifies CSVERGLGSDTQYF.

This chain joins TRBV10-3 and TRBJ2-2; D gene unclear. The CDR3 has 12 residues. Trimming removed 7 bases at V and 7 bases at J, with 10 bases between. The V gene's germline CDR1 is ENHRY and CDR2 SYGVKD. In DNA form, the CDR3 reads TGTGCCATCAATGACGTCTACGGGGAGCTGTTTTTT. It translates to CAINDVYGELFF.

In this sample, this clonotype turned up many times. The chain combines TRBV6-6 with TRBJ1-5; 7 nucleotides align to TRBD1. The CDR3 has 15 residues. With V trimmed by 5 bases and J by 5 bases, 9 bases remained unmatched. CDR1 and CDR2 from the germline V gene are MNHNY and SVGAGI (reference sequence). CDR3: CASSETGAPYQPQHF. The DNA for the CDR3 is TGTGCCAGCAGTGAAACAGGGGCCCCATATCAGCCCCAGCATTTT.

There are many counts of this clonotype. A much larger clone lies one base from this, so it may be a read error. V gene TRBV20-1 combines with J gene TRBJ2-1; 7 positions match TRBD2. The CDR3 extends over 15 amino acids. Germline V lookup: CDR1 DFQATT, CDR2 SNEGSKA (reference sequence). The CDR3 DNA reads as TGCAGTGCTAGTCCCACTAGCGACTCCTGCAATGAGCAGTTCTTC. Protein product: CSASPTSDSCNEQFF.

This chain connects TRBV20-1 to TRBJ2-7, with 7 bases fitting TRBD1. Germline V gene sequence: CDR1 DFQATT, CDR2 SNEGSKA (reference sequence). The CDR3 has 13 amino acids. Trimming cost V 4 bases and J 2 bases; bases outside gene matches: 5. CDR3 residues: CSAIPGQPYEQYF. In DNA, the CDR3 is TGCAGTGCTATACCGGGACAGCCCTACGAGCAGTACTTC.

In this sample, this clonotype turned up many times. This chain connects TRBV7-9 to TRBJ2-7; weak D call: TRBD2 (6 bases). V dropped 2 bases and J dropped 4 bases, with 12 bases sitting between them. CDR1 is SEHNR, CDR2 FQNEAQ, per germline (reference sequence). The length of the CDR3 is 14 residues. The CDR3 DNA reads TGTGCCAGCAGCTTATCTACCCGGGGGTACGAGCAGTACTTC. Protein sequence: CASSLSTRGYEQYF.

Of note for this clonotype: At one end, the junction sequence differs from germline, possibly due to a read error. This chain links TRBV12-3 or TRBV12-4 with TRBJ2-2; possibly TRBD2 for D (5 bases). The CDR3 runs to 13 residues. CDR3 residues: CASSRTGNGKLFF. The CDR3 nucleotides read TGTGCCAGCAGTCGGACGGGGAACGGGAAGCTGTTTTTT.

Points on this clonotype: One junction end does not reproduce the germline sequence, and a read error may be involved. CDR3 sequence: CASNPAYGYTF. As DNA, the CDR3 is TGTGCCAGCAATCCAGCCTATGGATACACCTTC. The chain carries TRBV6-2 or TRBV6-3 and TRBJ1-2, with D unresolved. The CDR3 runs to 11 residues. In germline, CDR1 is MNHEY, CDR2 SVGEGT.

This clonotype has a count of ten or more. The chain uses TRBV20-1 and TRBJ2-7; D assignment may be TRBD1 or TRBD2 (5 bases each). Germline V gives CDR1 DFQATT, CDR2 SNEGSKA (reference sequence). This CDR3 region has 13 residues. Trimming removed 2 bases from V and 11 bases from J, with 19 bases in between. CDR3 sequence (DNA): TGCAGTGCTAGACTCCCGGGACGGCTGGAGGAGTACTTC. Its protein is CSARLPGRLEEYF.

This clonotype was seen repeatedly, ten times or more. The chain recombines TRBV29-1 with TRBJ2-7; 7 bases line up with TRBD1. CDR1 and CDR2 (germline): SQVTM, ANQGSEA. The CDR3 loop spans 15 amino acids. V lost 5 bases, J lost 5 bases, and 15 bases stayed unmatched. Here the CDR3 DNA reads TGCAGCGTTTGTATAAGGGGGCGGACCTTGGACGAGCAGTACTTC. Residues: CSVCIRGRTLDEQYF.

The chain combines TRBV7-9 with TRBJ2-7, with a tentative D call TRBD2 (5 bases). Per germline, CDR1 SEHNR and CDR2 FQNEAQ (reference sequence). V was pared by 9 bases and J by 0 bases, with 15 bases between. The CDR3 covers 14 residues. CDR3 nucleotides: TGTGCCAGTAAAGCGGACTTAAGCTCCTACGAGCAGTACTTC. Its translation is CASKADLSSYEQYF.